This T cell receptor beta chain was identified during a study of molecular identifiers for immune sequencing clone quantification. Looking at the study overall: Replicate runs used RNA from approximately 20,000 or 100,000 naive CD8 cells, which was split five ways into aliquots, and four of those aliquots were then sequenced.

Study conclusions and caveats: Effector cells had over 99% of their molecules in clones above 20 RNA copies, while naive cells had under 1%.

A word on this clonotype: The antigen is unknown. No conserved phenylalanine or tryptophan ends this CDR3, so it is likely a read error.

Previously described methods and listed TCR primers were employed for the bulk TCR libraries. TCRdb re-called the PCR reads with MiXCR, one entry per CDR3 protein. The repertoire has approximately 630,000 distinct CDR3 sequences, 25% of them found once; the top ten carry about 0.84%. This CDR3 has 16 amino acids. The germline V and J ends were trimmed by 1 base and 8 bases, with 15 bases remaining between them. The receptor comes from a human donor in good health. Some libraries in this study had Jurkat cell RNA spiked in. This chain uses TRBV12-3 or TRBV12-4 with TRBJ1-6; D perhaps matches TRBD1 (6 bases). Specimen: naive CD8+ T cells from blood, with Jurkat cell RNA spiked in. This sample's subset: FACS-sorted CD8+CD4-CCR7+CD45RA+ naive T cells. The CDR3 is CASSLDPTGYDSPLHL. The CDR3 DNA sequence: TGTGCCAGCAGTTTAGACCCTACAGGGTATGATTCACCCCTCCACTTA.